One sample yielded the 21 T cell receptor beta chains listed below, sequenced in a study of T cell responses to AZD1222 COVID-19 vaccine. Clones were read by immunoSEQ multiplex PCR, and TCRdb kept only the in-frame ones, dropping some. The data contain 95,000 to 150,000 clones, over 75% of them seen just once; the ten biggest clones take up roughly 4.2%. The sequences come from peripheral blood, collected 28 days after the second dose of the MenACWY control vaccine. These receptor sequences come from an adult who received the MenACWY meningococcal vaccine as a control.

The chain uses TRBV6-1 and TRBJ1-1; D call uncertain. CDR1 and CDR2 (germline): MNHNS, SASEGT. V shed 2 bases and J shed 5 bases, with 15 bases lying between them. The CDR3 totals 15 residues. The CDR3 loop reads CASSEFVSPGTEAFF. In DNA, the CDR3 is TGTGCCAGCAGTGAATTTGTCAGCCCTGGTACTGAAGCTTTCTTT.

The chain combines TRBV28 with TRBJ1-5; no firm D call. Between the trimmed V and J ends, which lost 8 bases and 0 bases, there was a span of 17 bases. Per the germline V gene, CDR1 is MDHEN and CDR2 is SYDVKM. The CDR3 contains 16 residues. In nucleotides, the CDR3 is TGTGCCAGCGCCCCAACCCAGTTAAATAGCAATCAGCCCCAGCATTTT. Protein sequence: CASAPTQLNSNQPQHF.

This chain uses TRBV4-2 with TRBJ1-3, with 7 bases matching TRBD1. Germline CDR1 reads LGHNA; CDR2 reads YNFKEQ. The CDR3 extends over 15 amino acids. The ends lost 3 bases at V and 4 bases at J; junction bases unmatched: 6. In nucleotides, the CDR3 is TGTGCCAGCAGCCACAGCACAGGGGAAGGAAACACCATATATTTT. Amino acids: CASSHSTGEGNTIYF.

The chain combines TRBV6-1 with TRBJ2-7, with 8 bases that match TRBD2. Germline CDR1 reads MNHNS; CDR2 reads SASEGT. The CDR3 has 16 amino acids. J was trimmed by 0 bases and V by 3 bases; bases with no gene match: 7. CDR3 loop: CASSESTGTSSYEQYF. The CDR3 nucleotides read TGTGCCAGCAGTGAGAGTACCGGGACTAGCTCCTACGAGCAGTACTTC.

This clone occurred a few times. The V call is TRBV6-5, the J call TRBJ1-5; perhaps TRBD1 as D (6 bases). The CDR3 has 13 residues. In germline, CDR1 is MNHEY, CDR2 SVGAGI. V lost 9 bases to trimming and J lost 7 bases, with 16 bases between them. This CDR3 reads CASRAGGSQPQHF. The CDR3 nucleotides read TGTGCCAGTAGAGCCGGGGGCAGCCAGCCCCAGCATTTT.

The chain joins TRBV6-5 to TRBJ1-2, with 7 nucleotides matching TRBD1. The CDR3 is 12 amino acids. In germline, CDR1 is MNHEY, CDR2 SVGAGI. After removal of 5 bases from V and 8 bases from J, the junction contained 5 bases not matched to a gene. This chain's CDR3 is CASSRQGRGYTF. The CDR3 nucleotides are TGTGCCAGCAGTCGACAGGGCCGAGGCTACACCTTC.

This clone occurred a few times. The chain carries TRBV5-1 and TRBJ2-2; D unresolved. The CDR3 loop spans 16 amino acids. Trimming cost V 2 bases and J 0 bases, with 11 bases left between them. Looked up from germline, CDR1 is SGHRS and CDR2 is YFSETQ. CDR3 region: CASSFGAISNTGELFF. CDR3 in DNA: TGCGCCAGCAGCTTTGGTGCCATATCGAACACCGGGGAGCTGTTTTTT.

The rearrangement uses TRBV14 and TRBJ2-3, with D possibly matching TRBD2 (6 bases). Deletions cut 2 bases from V and 0 bases from J, with 15 bases between. CDR1 is SGHDN and CDR2 is FVKESK in the germline V gene. This CDR3 is built from 17 residues. The CDR3 nucleotides are TGTGCCAGCAGCCAATTCCGGGACTCTCTTAGCACAGATACGCAGTATTTT. It is translated as CASSQFRDSLSTDTQYF.

The chain employs TRBV6-5 and TRBJ2-3; no reliable D call. The CDR3 is 14 amino acids. Between the trimmed V and J ends, which lost 8 bases and 4 bases, there was a span of 16 bases. Germline CDR1 MNHEY, CDR2 SVGAGI. The CDR3 coding sequence is TGTGCCAGCTCAGCAGGAAGTTGGGCAGATACGCAGTATTTT. It is translated as CASSAGSWADTQYF.

The chain employs TRBV19 and TRBJ1-2; tentative D call: TRBD1 (6 bases). CDR1 is LNHDA, CDR2 SQIVND, per germline (reference sequence). The CDR3 is 13 amino acids. With 8 bases removed from V and 7 bases from J, the gap between germline ends came to 17 bases. The CDR3 loop reads CASALYRDRGYTF. The CDR3 DNA sequence: TGTGCCAGTGCCCTCTACAGGGATCGTGGCTACACCTTC.

V usage is TRBV30 and J usage is TRBJ2-1; D is possibly TRBD2 (5 bases). CDR3 length equals 14 residues. Germline CDR1 and CDR2: GTSNPN and SVGIG (reference sequence). Trimming removed 7 bases at V and 3 bases at J, with 16 bases between. The CDR3 nucleotides read TGTGCCTCCAATAGGGCGGGTGGCTACAATGAGCAGTTCTTC. Residues: CASNRAGGYNEQFF. Filled out from reference TRBV30 and TRBJ2-1, the complete variable domain reads SQTIHQWPATLVQPVGSPLSLECTVEGTSNPNLYWYRQAAGRGLQLLFYSVGIGQISSEVPQNLSASRPQDRQFILSSKKLLLSDSGFYLCASNRAGGYNEQFFGPGTRLTVL.

The chain carries TRBV7-5 and TRBJ2-7; the table names TRBD1, a call not compared with the DNA. TRBV7-5 corresponds to a pseudogene. CDR3 length: 17 residues. CDR3 residues: CVRSLGARTGPTYEQYV. CDR3 nucleotide sequence: TGTGTCAGAAGTCTAGGAGCCAGGACAGGACCTACCTACGAGCAGTACGTC.

The rearrangement joins TRBV15 to TRBJ1-6; 7 nucleotides match TRBD1. Germline V lookup: CDR1 LNHNV, CDR2 YYDKDF (reference sequence). This CDR3 region has 19 residues. Trimming took 0 bases from V and 9 from J; bases not matched to a gene: 17. CDR3 sequence reads: CATSRETPNYRGIGSPLHF. In nucleotides, the CDR3 is TGTGCCACCAGCAGAGAGACTCCTAACTACAGGGGTATTGGTTCACCCCTCCACTTT.

The rearrangement links TRBV25-1 to TRBJ2-5; TRBD1 is a possible D gene (6 bases). V lost 2 bases to trimming and J lost 2 bases, with 12 bases between them. The CDR3 has 15 residues. Per the germline V gene, CDR1 is MGHDK and CDR2 is SYGVNS. The CDR3 protein is CASSEAGTGQETQYF. The CDR3 DNA follows: TGTGCCAGCAGTGAAGCTGGCACAGGGCAAGAGACCCAGTACTTC.

The chain carries TRBV15 and TRBJ1-6; a possible D gene is TRBD1 (6 bases). The CDR3 totals 16 residues. The V and J ends lost 6 bases and 8 bases respectively, with 20 bases between them. In germline, CDR1 is LNHNV, CDR2 YYDKDF (reference sequence). The CDR3 region is CATSQTGLGRDSPLHF. DNA of the CDR3: TGTGCCACCAGTCAAACAGGGTTGGGGAGGGATTCACCCCTCCACTTT.

This chain uses TRBV2 with TRBJ2-2; the D gene is possibly TRBD2 (5 bases). The germline V and J ends were trimmed by 6 bases and 4 bases, with 12 bases remaining between them. The CDR3 spans 14 residues. Germline V gene data show CDR1 as SNHLY and CDR2 as FYNNEI. CDR3 sequence: CASRTGLGTGELFF. The CDR3 DNA follows: TGTGCCAGCAGAACGGGATTGGGCACCGGGGAGCTGTTTTTT. Full variable domain (outside the CDR3, taken from reference TRBV2 and TRBJ2-2): EPEVTQTPSHQVTQMGQEVILRCVPISNHLYFYWYRQILGQKVEFLVSFYNNEISEKSEIFDDQFSVERPDGSNFTLKIRSTKLEDSAMYFCASRTGLGTGELFFGEGSRLTVL.

The chain is built from TRBV11-2 and TRBJ1-4; D gene uncertain. The CDR3 sequence is 16 residues long. V gave up 5 bases and J gave up 0 bases, with 13 bases separating them. The germline gives CDR1 SGHAT, CDR2 FQNNGV. CDR3 nucleotide sequence: TGTGCCAGCAGCCCCTGGCCGGCCTCAACTAATGAAAAACTGTTTTTT. This translates into CASSPWPASTNEKLFF.

The rearrangement joins TRBV5-1 to TRBJ1-6, with a possible D match to TRBD1 (6 bases). V was shortened by 1 base and J by 4 bases, with 12 bases between the two germline ends. Germline V gives CDR1 SGHRS, CDR2 YFSETQ. There are 16 residues in the CDR3. The CDR3 DNA reads as TGCGCCAGCAGCTTGTCAGGGGCTCGATATAATTCACCCCTCCACTTT. Translating gives CASSLSGARYNSPLHF.

The J gene is TRBJ2-1, the V gene TRBV2; 8 positions agree with TRBD2. V was pared by 6 bases and J by 4 bases, with 2 bases of the junction left unmatched. The germline V gene has CDR1 SNHLY and CDR2 FYNNEI. CDR3 size: 13 residues. The CDR3 sequence: CASSGTRYNEQFF. The CDR3 region has the DNA TGTGCCAGCAGCGGGACTAGGTACAATGAGCAGTTCTTC.

This clone has more than one count but fewer than ten. The V and J genes are TRBV6-4 and TRBJ2-1; 11 nucleotides line up with TRBD2. The germline V gene encodes CDR1 MRHNA and CDR2 SNTAGT. With 0 bases clipped from V and 12 bases from J, the junction kept 4 bases outside the gene matches. This CDR3 region has 14 residues. CDR3 nucleotide sequence: TGTGCCAGCAGTGACTCTAGTCTAGCGGGGGGGCAGTTCTTC. The encoded protein is CASSDSSLAGGQFF.

This clone was recorded only once. This sequence joins TRBV19 and TRBJ1-3; D perhaps matches TRBD1 (5 bases). The CDR3 has 15 residues. V was clipped by 6 bases and J by 4 bases, with 16 bases between them. The V gene's germline CDR1 is LNHDA and CDR2 SQIVND (reference sequence). This CDR3 reads CASRGDTGAGNTIYF. Written as DNA, the CDR3 is TGTGCCAGTAGGGGAGACACCGGGGCCGGAAACACCATATATTTT.